This T cell receptor (beta chain) was retrieved from a study of cytomegalovirus exposure and HLA in healthy donors. A word on this clone: Its specificity is not known.

Study-wide points: An analysis was carried out later, and it reportedly showed fewer N-insertions in an Asian-associated ancestry cluster than the approximately 670-donor mean. Per a prior analysis, the majority of TCR beta V segments were productive roughly 87% or roughly 30% of the time.

Trimming stripped 4 bases from V and 7 bases from J, with 21 bases between. The germline gives CDR1 SGDLS, CDR2 YYNGEE. The CDR3 is 16 amino acids. This PCR relied on a set of 60 Vbeta primers and 13 Jbeta primers. The repertoire was sequenced with immunoSEQ multiplex PCR; TCRdb's copy has only in-frame clones and lacks some. The repertoire holds about 150,000 clones, with around three quarters as singletons. The source material was PBMCs. The sequence was collected from a woman aged 40 to 50 in good health and CMV-seronegative. The chain recombines TRBV9 with TRBJ2-1; a possible D gene is TRBD1 (7 bases). CDR3 bases: TGTGCCAGCAGCCCCCGTCCTGCGGGGACAGAGAATGAGCAGTTCTTC. This codes for CASSPRPAGTENEQFF. The full variable domain, completed using reference TRBV9 and TRBJ2-1, is DSGVTQTPKHLITATGQRVTLRCSPRSGDLSVYWYQQSLDQGLQFLIQYYNGEERAKGNILERFSAQQFPDLHSELNLSSLELGDSALYFCASSPRPAGTENEQFFGPGTRLTVL.